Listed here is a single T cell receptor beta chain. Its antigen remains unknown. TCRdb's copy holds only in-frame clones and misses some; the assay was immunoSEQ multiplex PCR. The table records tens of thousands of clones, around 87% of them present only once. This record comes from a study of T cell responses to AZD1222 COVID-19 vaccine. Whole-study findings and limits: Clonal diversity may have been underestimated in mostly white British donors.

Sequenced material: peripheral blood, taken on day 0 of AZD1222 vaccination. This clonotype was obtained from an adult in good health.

The CDR3 DNA sequence: TGTGCCAGCAGTTTAAAAGGGACAACGAACACCGGGGAGCTGTTTTTT. Encoded protein: CASSLKGTTNTGELFF. The V gene is TRBV27, the J gene TRBJ2-2; D may be TRBD1 (6 bases). The germline V and J ends were trimmed by 2 bases and 0 bases, with 10 bases remaining between them. Per the germline V gene, CDR1 is MNHEY and CDR2 is SMNVEV (reference sequence). CDR3 length equals 16 residues.